This T cell receptor (beta chain) is from a study of graft-versus-host responses after intestinal transplantation. Turning to the study itself: The transplants performed in recipients were multivisceral, liver-intestinal, or isolated intestinal. Induction using anti-thymocyte globulin, followed by tacrolimus and steroids for about three years, was given to all recipients.

V lost 1 base to trimming and J lost 1 base, with 8 bases between them. This CDR3 has 14 amino acids. Germline lookup yields CDR1 MGHRA and CDR2 YSYEKL. This clone was recorded once. As yet, its antigen is unknown. Generated by immunoSEQ multiplex PCR, the TCRdb table keeps only in-frame clones and is missing some. The sample consists of 55,000 to 85,000 clones, around 89% of them appearing once. The sequence came from a human donor who received an intestinal transplant. This specimen was unstimulated CD8+ T cells sorted from spleen or lymph node cells, taken before intestinal transplant. The chain recombines TRBV4-1 with TRBJ2-7, with D possibly being TRBD2 (6 bases). DNA for the CDR3: TGCGCCAGCAGCCAAGTGGCGGGATCCTACGAGCAGTACTTC. Protein product: CASSQVAGSYEQYF.